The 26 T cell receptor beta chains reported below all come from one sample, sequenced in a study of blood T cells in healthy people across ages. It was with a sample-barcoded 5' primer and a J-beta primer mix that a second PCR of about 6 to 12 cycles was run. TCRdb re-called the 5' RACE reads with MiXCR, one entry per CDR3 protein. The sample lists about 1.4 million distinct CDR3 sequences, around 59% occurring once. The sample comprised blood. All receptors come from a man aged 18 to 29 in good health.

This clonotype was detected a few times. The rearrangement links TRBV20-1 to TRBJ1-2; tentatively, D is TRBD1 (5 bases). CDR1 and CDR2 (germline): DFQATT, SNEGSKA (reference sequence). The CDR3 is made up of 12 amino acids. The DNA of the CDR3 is TGCAGGCCGATGGGGGAGGGCTATGGCTACACCTTC. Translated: CRPMGEGYGYTF.

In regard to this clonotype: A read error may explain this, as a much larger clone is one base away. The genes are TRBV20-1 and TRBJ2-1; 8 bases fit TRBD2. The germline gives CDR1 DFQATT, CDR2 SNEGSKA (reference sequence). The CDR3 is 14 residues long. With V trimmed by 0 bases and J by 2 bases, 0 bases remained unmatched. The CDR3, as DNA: TGCAGTGCTAGAGAACTAGCGGCCTACAATGAGCAGTTCTTC. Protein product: CSARELAAYNEQFF.

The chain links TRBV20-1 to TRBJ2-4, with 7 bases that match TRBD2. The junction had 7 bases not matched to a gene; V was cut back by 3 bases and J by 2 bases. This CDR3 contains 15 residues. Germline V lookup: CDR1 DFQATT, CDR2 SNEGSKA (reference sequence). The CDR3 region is CSASSGFLSKNIQYF. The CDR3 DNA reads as TGCAGTGCTAGTAGCGGGTTCCTGTCCAAAAACATTCAGTACTTC.

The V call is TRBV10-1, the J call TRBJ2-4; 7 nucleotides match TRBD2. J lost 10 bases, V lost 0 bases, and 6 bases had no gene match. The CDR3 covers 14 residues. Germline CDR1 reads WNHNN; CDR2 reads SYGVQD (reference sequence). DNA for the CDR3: TGCGCCAGCAGTGAGTCGACGAGCGGGGAAATTCAGTACTTC. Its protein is CASSESTSGEIQYF.

CDR3 sequence: CSVAVKLSGVGNEQFF. The CDR3 nucleotides are TGCAGCGTTGCCGTGAAGTTGTCGGGAGTAGGAAATGAGCAGTTCTTC. The chain couples TRBV29-1 to TRBJ2-1; possible D gene TRBD2, 6 bases. The CDR3 runs to 16 residues. The V gene's germline CDR1 is SQVTM and CDR2 ANQGSEA. V was clipped by 4 bases and J by 7 bases, with 23 bases between them.

Here the CDR3 reads CSKAGGPGNEQFF. CDR3 bases: TGCAGTAAGGCGGGAGGGCCGGGTAATGAGCAGTTCTTC. This chain uses TRBV20-1 with TRBJ2-1; 9 nucleotides align to TRBD2. Germline trimming cut 8 bases from V and 7 bases from J; bases unmatched to any gene: 9. The germline gives CDR1 DFQATT, CDR2 SNEGSKA (reference sequence). The CDR3 is made up of 13 amino acids.

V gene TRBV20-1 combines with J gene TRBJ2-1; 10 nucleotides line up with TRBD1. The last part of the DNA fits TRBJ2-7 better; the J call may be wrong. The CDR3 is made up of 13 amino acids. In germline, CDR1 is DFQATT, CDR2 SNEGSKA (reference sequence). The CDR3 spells CSAKTGGKYEQYF. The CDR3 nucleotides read TGCAGTGCTAAGACAGGGGGCAAGTACGAGCAGTACTTC.

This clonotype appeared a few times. The DNA of the CDR3 is TGTGCCAGCATCCAACTCCGGGACAGCTACAATGAGCAGTTCTTC. As protein: CASIQLRDSYNEQFF. V gene TRBV7-9 combines with J gene TRBJ2-1, with TRBD1 matching over 7 bases. The CDR3 consists of 15 residues. After removal of 7 bases from V and 3 bases from J, the junction contained 9 bases not matched to a gene. Looked up from germline, CDR1 is SEHNR and CDR2 is FQNEAQ (reference sequence). Full variable domain (missing parts from reference TRBV7-9 and TRBJ2-1): DTGVSQNPRHKITKRGQNVTFRCDPISEHNRLYWYRQTLGQGPEFLTYFQNEAQLEKSRLLSDRFSAERPKGSFSTLEIQRTEQGDSAMYLCASIQLRDSYNEQFFGPGTRLTVL.

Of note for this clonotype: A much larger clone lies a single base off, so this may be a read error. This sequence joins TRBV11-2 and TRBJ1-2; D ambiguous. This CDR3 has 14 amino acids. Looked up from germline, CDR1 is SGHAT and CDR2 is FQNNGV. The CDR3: CASSLGVPNYDYTF. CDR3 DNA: TGTGCCAGCAGCTTAGGGGTCCCTAACTATGACTACACCTTC.

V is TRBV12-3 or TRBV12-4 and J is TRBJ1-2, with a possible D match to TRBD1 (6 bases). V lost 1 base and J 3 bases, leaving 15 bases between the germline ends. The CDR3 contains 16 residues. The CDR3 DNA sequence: TGTGCCAGCAGTTTAGGTATCCCCCCAGGGGACTATGGCTACACCTTC. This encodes CASSLGIPPGDYGYTF.

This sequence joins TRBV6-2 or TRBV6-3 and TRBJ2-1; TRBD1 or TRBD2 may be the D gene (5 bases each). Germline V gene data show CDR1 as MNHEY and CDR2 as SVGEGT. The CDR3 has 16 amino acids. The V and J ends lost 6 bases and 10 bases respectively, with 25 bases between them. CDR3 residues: CASSTDRDGLVSEQFF. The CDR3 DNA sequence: TGTGCCAGCAGCACCGACCGGGACGGCCTGGTATCAGAGCAGTTCTTC.

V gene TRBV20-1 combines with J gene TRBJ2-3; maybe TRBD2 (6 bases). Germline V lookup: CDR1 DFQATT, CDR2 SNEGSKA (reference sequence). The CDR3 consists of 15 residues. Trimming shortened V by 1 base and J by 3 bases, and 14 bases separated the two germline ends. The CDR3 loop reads CSARARVGRTDTQYF. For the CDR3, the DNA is TGCAGTGCTAGAGCTAGGGTAGGGAGGACAGATACGCAGTATTTT.

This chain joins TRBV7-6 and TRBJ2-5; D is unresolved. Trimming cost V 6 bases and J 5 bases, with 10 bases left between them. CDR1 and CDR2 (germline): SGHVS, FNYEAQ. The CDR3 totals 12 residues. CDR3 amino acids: CASSPYRETQYF. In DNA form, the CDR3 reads TGTGCCAGCAGTCCTTATAGGGAGACCCAGTACTTC.

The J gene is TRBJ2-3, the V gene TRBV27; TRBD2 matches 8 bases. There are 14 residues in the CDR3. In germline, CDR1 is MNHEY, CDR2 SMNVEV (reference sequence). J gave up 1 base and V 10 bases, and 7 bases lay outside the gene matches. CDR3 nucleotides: TGTGCCAATTGCAGCGGGAGAGGCACAGATACGCAGTATTTT. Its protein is CANCSGRGTDTQYF.

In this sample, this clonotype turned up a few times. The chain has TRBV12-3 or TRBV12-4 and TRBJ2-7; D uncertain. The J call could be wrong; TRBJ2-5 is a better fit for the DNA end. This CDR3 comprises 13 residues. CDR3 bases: TGTGCCAGCAGTTTAGTCCGGTCGGAGACCCAGTACTTC. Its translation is CASSLVRSETQYF.

The DNA of the CDR3 is TGTGCCATCAGTGAGTCGGATAGCGGGAGAGGCAAAAACATTCAGTACTTC. Protein product: CAISESDSGRGKNIQYF. The gene calls are TRBV10-3 and TRBJ2-4; 9 nucleotides line up with TRBD2. V lost 0 bases, J lost 3 bases, and 6 bases stayed unmatched. The CDR3 contains 17 residues. The V gene's germline CDR1 is ENHRY and CDR2 SYGVKD.

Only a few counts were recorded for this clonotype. This CDR3 reads CSVAPDAIIYNEQFF. As DNA, the CDR3 is TGCAGCGTTGCTCCTGACGCGATAATCTACAATGAGCAGTTCTTC. The rearrangement uses TRBV29-1 and TRBJ2-1; the D is unclear. The CDR3 runs to 15 residues. Trimming pared 4 bases from V and 3 bases from J, leaving 16 bases between. Germline values: CDR1 SQVTM, CDR2 ANQGSEA.

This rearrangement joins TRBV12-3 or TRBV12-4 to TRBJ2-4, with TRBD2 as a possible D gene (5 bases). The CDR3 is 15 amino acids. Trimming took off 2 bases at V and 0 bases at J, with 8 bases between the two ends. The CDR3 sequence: CASSLFGGAKNIQYF. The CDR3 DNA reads TGTGCCAGCAGTTTATTCGGAGGAGCCAAAAACATTCAGTACTTC.

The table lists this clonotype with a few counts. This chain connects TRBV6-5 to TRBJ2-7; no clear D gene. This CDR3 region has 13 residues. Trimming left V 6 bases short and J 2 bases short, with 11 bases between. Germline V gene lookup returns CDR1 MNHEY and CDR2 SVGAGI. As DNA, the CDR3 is TGTGCCAGCAGCCACCGAAACCCCTACGAGCAGTACTTC. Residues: CASSHRNPYEQYF.

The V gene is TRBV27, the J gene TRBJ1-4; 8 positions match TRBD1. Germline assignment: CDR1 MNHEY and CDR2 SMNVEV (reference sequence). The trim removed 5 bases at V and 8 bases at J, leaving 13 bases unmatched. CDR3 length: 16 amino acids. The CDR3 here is CASSASGTGYREKLFF. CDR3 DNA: TGTGCCAGCAGTGCCTCCGGGACAGGATACCGGGAAAAACTGTTTTTT.

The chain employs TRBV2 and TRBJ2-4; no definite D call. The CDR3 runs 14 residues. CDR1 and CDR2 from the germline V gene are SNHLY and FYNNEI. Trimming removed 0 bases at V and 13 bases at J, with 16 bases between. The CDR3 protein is CASSEAKGIAEQYF. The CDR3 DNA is TGTGCCAGCAGTGAAGCGAAGGGTATTGCTGAGCAGTACTTC.

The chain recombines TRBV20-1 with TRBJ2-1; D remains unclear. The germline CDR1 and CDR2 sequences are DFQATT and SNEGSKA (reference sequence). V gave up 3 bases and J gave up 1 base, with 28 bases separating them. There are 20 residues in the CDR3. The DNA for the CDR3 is TGCAGTGCTAGTGGTCTTGGCAGGACGTCAGAAGTGGGTTCCTACAATGAGCAGTTCTTC. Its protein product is CSASGLGRTSEVGSYNEQFF.

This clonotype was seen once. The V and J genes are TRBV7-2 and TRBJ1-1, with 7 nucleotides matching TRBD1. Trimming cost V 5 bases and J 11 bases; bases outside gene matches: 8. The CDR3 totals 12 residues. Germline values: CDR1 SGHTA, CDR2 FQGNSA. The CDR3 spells CASSVKGARAFF. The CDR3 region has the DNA TGTGCCAGCAGCGTAAAGGGGGCTCGTGCTTTCTTT.

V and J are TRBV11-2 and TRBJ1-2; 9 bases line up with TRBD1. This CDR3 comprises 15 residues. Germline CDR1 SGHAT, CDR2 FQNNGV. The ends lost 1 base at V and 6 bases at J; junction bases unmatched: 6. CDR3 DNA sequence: TGTGCCAGCAGCTTAGTAAGGGACAGGGCAGATGGCTACACCTTC. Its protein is CASSLVRDRADGYTF.

CDR3 in amino acids: CSASLTSRAYEQYF. In nucleotides, the CDR3 is TGCAGTGCTAGCCTGACTAGCCGAGCCTACGAGCAGTACTTC. The chain joins TRBV20-1 to TRBJ2-5, with 7 bases that match TRBD2. The DNA end lines up better with TRBJ2-7; the J call may be wrong. This CDR3 region has 14 residues. Germline V gene lookup returns CDR1 DFQATT and CDR2 SNEGSKA (reference sequence).

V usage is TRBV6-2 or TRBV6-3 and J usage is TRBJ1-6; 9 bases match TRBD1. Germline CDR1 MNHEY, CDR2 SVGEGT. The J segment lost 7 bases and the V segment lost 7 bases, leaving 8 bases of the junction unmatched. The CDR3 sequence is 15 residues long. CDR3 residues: CASTETGTGNSPLHF. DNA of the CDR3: TGTGCCAGCACCGAAACCGGGACAGGGAATTCACCCCTCCACTTT.